This entry features one T cell receptor (beta chain) sequence. The data belong to a study of technical replicates of blood from a handful of donors. Sequencing used immunoSEQ multiplex PCR; TCRdb keeps in-frame clones, though not all of them. In the table there are more than 60,000 clones, around 92% of which are singletons. Trimming removed 3 bases from V and 2 bases from J; junction bases left unmatched: 3. The CDR3 is 13 residues long. Per the germline V gene, CDR1 is SQVTM and CDR2 is ANQGSEA. Material: T cells isolated from PBMCs. This sequence joins TRBV29-1 and TRBJ2-7; 8 nucleotides agree with TRBD2. The sequence derives from a human donor in good health. CDR3 in DNA: TGCAGCGTTGAGGGACTAGTCCCCTACGAGCAGTACTTC. It is translated as CSVEGLVPYEQYF.